Listed below are T cell receptor beta chains from one sample, sequenced in a study of shared clonotypes between healthy human individuals. Method: immunoSEQ multiplex PCR; TCRdb's copy keeps in-frame clones and lacks some. This table holds over 850,000 clones, 75% to 80% found once. Material: memory CD4+ T cells from PBMCs. Receptor source: a man in his late teens or twenties in good health. Some clones in this sample may be carry-over from other donors' samples. Both conserved end residues are part of each CDR3. D genes are given only for firm matches. Expanded clones get a size class; other rows say once, few or many, or leave the size out.

TRBJ1-3 - TRBV7-2 - CASASTGSGNTIYF TGTGCCAGCGCCTCGACAGGATCTGGAAACACCATATATTTT
TRBJ2-7 - TRBV19 - CASSIVGTPSYEQYF TGTGCCAGTAGTATAGTGGGCACCCCCTCCTACGAGCAGTACTTC
TRBJ1-5 - TRBV18 - CASSPLGEQPQHF TGTGCCAGCTCACCACTCGGGGAGCAGCCCCAGCATTTT
TRBJ2-7 - TRBV6-6 - CASSSPRAESSYEQYF TGTGCCAGCAGTTCCCCCCGGGCGGAGAGCTCCTACGAGCAGTACTTC
TRBJ2-1 - TRBV7-2 TRBD2 CASSLVASGSSYNEQFF TGTGCCAGCAGCTTAGTTGCTAGCGGGAGCTCCTACAATGAGCAGTTCTTC
TRBJ2-3 - TRBV5-1 TRBD2 CASSPRLAEDTQYF TGCGCCAGCAGCCCCCGACTAGCGGAAGATACGCAGTATTTT
TRBJ2-3 - TRBV9 - CASSARYPTDTQYF TGTGCCAGCAGCGCCAGGTACCCCACAGATACGCAGTATTTT
TRBJ1-5 - TRBV10-3 - CAIGGNNRQQPQHF TGTGCCATCGGGGGGAACAATAGGCAGCAACCCCAGCATTTT
TRBJ2-5 - TRBV11-3 TRBD2 CASSKGGLAGVVQETQYF TGTGCCAGCAGCAAAGGGGGACTAGCGGGAGTCGTACAAGAGACCCAGTACTTC
TRBJ2-7 - TRBV29-1 - CSVEESSYEQYF TGCAGCGTTGAAGAGAGCTCCTACGAGCAGTACTTC
TRBJ1-2 - TRBV6-1 - CASSVDSNGYTF TGTGCCAGCAGTGTAGACAGTAATGGCTACACCTTC
TRBJ2-3 - TRBV7-3 TRBD2 CASSPSGSTDTQYF TGTGCCAGCAGCCCTAGCGGTAGCACAGATACGCAGTATTTT
TRBJ2-7 - TRBV18 - CASSHGQNYEQYF TGTGCCAGCTCCCACGGACAGAACTACGAGCAGTACTTC
TRBJ2-7 - TRBV7-9 - CASSSKRQNSYEQYF TGTGCCAGCAGCAGTAAACGACAGAACTCCTACGAGCAGTACTTC
TRBJ2-3 - TRBV4-2 - CASSPRETDTQYF TGTGCCAGCAGCCCTAGGGAGACAGATACGCAGTATTTT
TRBJ1-1 few TRBV7-3 - CASSQSSQGNTEAFF TGTGCCAGCAGCCAAAGCAGCCAGGGGAACACTGAAGCTTTCTTT
TRBJ2-7 few TRBV4-2 - CASSRESEATYYEQYF TGTGCCAGCAGCCGAGAAAGTGAGGCGACCTACTACGAGCAGTACTTC
TRBJ2-7 - TRBV7-9 TRBD2 CASGPGLAVYEQYF TGTGCCAGCGGGCCGGGACTAGCGGTCTACGAGCAGTACTTC
TRBJ2-7 few TRBV5-1 - CASSLVPETYEQYF TGCGCCAGCAGCTTGGTACCGGAGACCTACGAGCAGTACTTC
TRBJ1-2 - TRBV28 TRBD1 CASRLRTGRSSGYTF TGTGCCAGCAGACTAAGGACAGGACGGTCGAGTGGCTACACCTTC
TRBJ2-7 - TRBV4-2 TRBD1 CASSQTGGGGNEQYF TGTGCCAGCAGCCAGACAGGGGGTGGAGGGAACGAGCAGTACTTC
TRBJ2-7 - TRBV28 TRBD1 CASSLRQGLEQYF TGTGCCAGCAGTTTAAGACAGGGCCTGGAGCAGTACTTC
TRBJ1-5 few TRBV28 - CASSRVGGSWHF TGTGCCAGCAGTCGAGTGGGAGGGTCCTGGCATTTT
TRBJ2-7 - TRBV7-8 - CASSRRWESSYEQYF TGTGCCAGCTCACGCCGGTGGGAGAGTAGCTACGAGCAGTACTTC
TRBJ2-1 - TRBV28 - CASSSPLRVNEQFF TGTGCCAGCAGTTCCCCCCTCCGCGTCAATGAGCAGTTCTTC
TRBJ2-1 once TRBV11-3 - CASSFSDKSNEQFF TGTGCCAGCAGCTTTAGCGACAAGAGCAATGAGCAGTTCTTC